This T cell receptor beta chain was retrieved from a study of shared clonotypes between healthy human individuals. Study-level information: For every donor, three CD4 naive, three CD4 memory, two CD8 naive and one CD8 memory plates were used.

The sample holds a few counts of this clone. Its antigen is as yet unknown. General study points: Represented diversity, genetic and exposure-history alike, was limited by few donors.

CD4+ cells underwent separation, giving CD45RA+ naive and CD45RA-negative memory subsets. Several immunoSEQ plates held equal portions of the genomic DNA taken from each subset. The data were produced by immunoSEQ multiplex PCR, yet TCRdb's version contains in-frame clones alone and is incomplete. The sample contains approximately 2,000,000 clones, 80% to 95% of which appear only once. The length of the CDR3 is 15 residues. Germline CDR1 is SNHLY and CDR2 is FYNNEI. V lost 6 bases and J 3 bases, leaving 14 bases between the germline ends. This clonotype originated in a man aged 18 to 29 in good health. Some clones in this sample may be carry-over from other donors' samples. V is TRBV2 and J is TRBJ2-2; no firm D call. Sequenced: naive CD4+ T cells from PBMCs. The subset denotes: CD45RA+ positively selected. The CDR3 DNA reads TGTGCCAGCAGCCGCCAGAAGTTGGACACCGGGGAGCTGTTTTTT. This encodes CASSRQKLDTGELFF.